Below are 15 T cell receptor beta chains sequenced from a single sample in a study of shared clonotypes between healthy human individuals. Repertoires were generated with immunoSEQ multiplex PCR, while TCRdb's copy carries only in-frame clones and drops some. Of about 980,000 clones detected, over 60% appear once; the ten largest clones hold roughly 1.5%. The specimen was memory CD4+ T cells sorted from blood. Subset in this sample: CD45RA-negative fraction. Source of these receptors: a man younger than 35 in good health.

For this clone: The sample holds other DNA sequences that translate to the same CDR3. The genes are TRBV5-1 and TRBJ1-1, with D unresolved. The CDR3 spans 13 residues. Germline loops: CDR1 SGHRS, CDR2 YFSETQ. V was trimmed by 4 bases and J by 0 bases, leaving 7 bases between them. CDR3 protein: CASSTGMNTEAFF. In DNA, the CDR3 is TGCGCCAGCAGCACCGGGATGAACACTGAAGCTTTCTTT.

The chain recombines TRBV6-1 with TRBJ1-2, with D possibly TRBD1 on 6 matching bases. CDR1 is MNHNS and CDR2 is SASEGT in the germline V gene. The CDR3 length is 16 residues. The V and J ends lost 0 bases and 4 bases respectively, with 15 bases between them. CDR3 in amino acids: CASSEATRGLTYGYTF. CDR3 nucleotides: TGTGCCAGCAGTGAAGCTACCCGGGGGCTTACCTATGGCTACACCTTC.

This clone was seen at least ten times. The chain combines TRBV7-2 with TRBJ1-6; 8 bases agree with TRBD1. Per the germline V gene, CDR1 is SGHTA and CDR2 is FQGNSA. There are 16 residues in the CDR3. With 3 bases clipped from V and 0 bases from J, the junction kept 1 base outside the gene matches. CDR3 residues: CASSFGQGSYNSPLHF. The CDR3 bases are TGTGCCAGCAGCTTCGGACAGGGCTCCTATAATTCACCCCTCCACTTT.

This chain uses TRBV5-6 with TRBJ1-2; 7 bases map to TRBD1. The J segment lost 8 bases and the V segment lost 4 bases, leaving 8 bases of the junction unmatched. The CDR3 contains 13 residues. From germline, CDR1 is SGHDT and CDR2 YYEEEE. The CDR3 reads CASSPAGGKGYTF. CDR3 bases: TGTGCCAGCAGCCCCGCAGGGGGTAAAGGCTACACCTTC. The full variable domain, its missing parts supplied by reference TRBV5-6 and TRBJ1-2, is DAGVTQSPTHLIKTRGQQVTLRCSPKSGHDTVSWYQQALGQGPQFIFQYYEEEERQRGNFPDRFSGHQFPNYSSELNVNALLLGDSALYLCASSPAGGKGYTFGSGTRLTVV.

The chain has TRBV2 and TRBJ2-5; the match to TRBD2 covers 11 bases. This CDR3 spans 16 amino acids. V lost 4 bases and J lost 2; bases outside the gene matches: 6. The germline CDR1 and CDR2 sequences are SNHLY and FYNNEI. The CDR3 sequence is CASSGVAGGSQETQYF. The CDR3 DNA reads TGTGCCAGCAGTGGGGTAGCGGGGGGGTCTCAAGAGACCCAGTACTTC.

Here the CDR3 reads CSVRRGGYNEQFF. The CDR3 DNA sequence: TGCAGCGTTCGGAGGGGGGGGTACAATGAGCAGTTCTTC. This chain joins TRBV29-1 and TRBJ2-1, with TRBD2 as a possible D gene (7 bases). Trimming removed 5 bases from V and 4 bases from J, with 12 bases in between. Germline CDR1 is SQVTM and CDR2 is ANQGSEA. The CDR3 totals 13 residues.

The chain links TRBV27 to TRBJ2-2; D ambiguous. CDR3 size: 17 residues. Deletions cut 5 bases from V and 2 bases from J, with 18 bases between. CDR1 and CDR2 (germline): MNHEY, SMNVEV (reference sequence). The chain's CDR3 is CASSNLQTFINTGELFF. The CDR3, as DNA: TGTGCCAGCAGTAACTTACAAACATTTATTAACACCGGGGAGCTGTTTTTT.

This chain joins TRBV28 and TRBJ2-1; no definite D call. Per germline, CDR1 MDHEN and CDR2 SYDVKM. Trimming took 3 bases from V and 3 from J, leaving 9 bases between them. CDR3 length: 14 amino acids. Written as DNA, the CDR3 is TGTGCCAGCAGTTTTTTTGAAGTCTACAATGAGCAGTTCTTC. The encoded protein is CASSFFEVYNEQFF. Together with reference TRBV28 and TRBJ2-1, the CDR3 gives the full variable domain: DVKVTQSSRYLVKRTGEKVFLECVQDMDHENMFWYRQDPGLGLRLIYFSYDVKMKEKGDIPEGYSVSREKKERFSLILESASTNQTSMYLCASSFFEVYNEQFFGPGTRLTVL.

The V gene is TRBV7-9, the J gene TRBJ1-6; 12 bases match TRBD1. The CDR3 has 15 amino acids. Germline CDR1 is SEHNR and CDR2 is FQNEAQ (reference sequence). The trim removed 3 bases at V and 9 bases at J, leaving 3 bases unmatched. The DNA of the CDR3 is TGTGCCAGCAGCTTGGGACAGGGGGCGAGTTCACCCCTCCACTTT. Translated, it gives CASSLGQGASSPLHF.

This sequence joins TRBV5-1 and TRBJ2-1; 8 bases are a match to TRBD2. There are 15 residues in the CDR3. V lost 6 bases to trimming and J lost 0 bases; unmatched junction nucleotides: 5. The germline gives CDR1 SGHRS, CDR2 YFSETQ. CDR3 protein: CASTRGGSSYNEQFF. In DNA form, the CDR3 reads TGCGCCAGCACCCGGGGGGGTAGCTCCTACAATGAGCAGTTCTTC.

This clone was counted a few times. V gene TRBV6-6 combines with J gene TRBJ1-1; D gene uncertain. V lost 6 bases, J lost 5 bases, and 13 bases lay in between. Germline CDR1 MNHNY, CDR2 SVGAGI (reference sequence). The CDR3 contains 13 residues. The CDR3 loop reads CASRPGSGTEAFF. CDR3 bases: TGTGCCAGCAGACCCGGGTCTGGAACTGAAGCTTTCTTT.

Turning to this clone: Other DNA sequences in this sample translate to the same CDR3. This CDR3 is CASSLAPDTEAFF. CDR3 DNA: TGCGCCAGCAGCTTGGCACCAGACACTGAAGCTTTCTTT. The chain carries TRBV5-1 and TRBJ1-1; D remains ambiguous. CDR3 size: 13 residues. The V end was cut by 0 bases, the J end by 3 bases, with 6 bases between. Germline V gives CDR1 SGHRS, CDR2 YFSETQ.

Comment on this clone: Within the sample, other DNA sequences also encode this same CDR3. The V gene is TRBV6-5, the J gene TRBJ2-5; D not resolved. The CDR3 sequence is 13 residues long. V lost 0 bases, J lost 5 bases, and 7 bases lay in between. Germline loops: CDR1 MNHEY, CDR2 SVGAGI. CDR3 coding DNA: TGTGCCAGCAGTTACTCCCTCCGGGAGACCCAGTACTTC. Translation: CASSYSLRETQYF.

The rearrangement links TRBV19 to TRBJ2-4, with D perhaps TRBD2 (6 bases). The CDR3 totals 13 residues. Trimming took 4 bases from V and 8 from J, leaving 12 bases between them. CDR1 and CDR2 (germline): LNHDA, SQIVND (reference sequence). The CDR3 DNA follows: TGTGCCAGTAGTACAAATTGGGGGGACATTCAGTACTTC. It yields the protein CASSTNWGDIQYF. Full variable domain (remainder filled in from reference TRBV19 and TRBJ2-4): DGGITQSPKYLFRKEGQNVTLSCEQNLNHDAMYWYRQDPGQGLRLIYYSQIVNDFQKGDIAEGYSVSREKKESFPLTVTSAQKNPTAFYLCASSTNWGDIQYFGAGTRLSVL.

The chain carries TRBV18 and TRBJ2-5; a weak D match, TRBD1 (6 bases). In germline, CDR1 is KGHSH, CDR2 LQKENI. With 3 bases removed from V and 4 bases from J, the gap between germline ends came to 9 bases. The CDR3 runs to 13 residues. CDR3 loop: CASSPTGTETQYF. CDR3 DNA: TGTGCCAGCTCACCTACAGGGACAGAGACCCAGTACTTC.